This TCR beta chain originates from a study of blood T cell repertoires in COVID-19. The protocol was immunoSEQ multiplex PCR, while the TCRdb copy is restricted to in-frame clones and leaves out a portion. The table shows 200,000 to 300,000 clones, with approximately 82% occurring only once. The germline CDR1 and CDR2 sequences are SGHDT and YYEEEE. The CDR3 covers 14 residues. V trimming: 4 bases; J trimming: 3 bases; junction bases outside the gene matches: 4. Notes on this clone: The sample contains more than one DNA sequence encoding this CDR3.

The source material was peripheral blood. This receptor was obtained from a woman aged 80 or over with acute or convalescent COVID-19. This chain links TRBV5-6 with TRBJ2-7; 10 bases agree with TRBD1. In DNA, the CDR3 is TGTGCCAGCAGCAGGGGACAGGGGAACTACGAGCAGTACTTC. Its protein product is CASSRGQGNYEQYF.